Below are 14 T cell receptor beta chains sequenced from a single sample in a study of T cell changes during pregnancy in multiple sclerosis. Assay: immunoSEQ multiplex PCR; the TCRdb copy retains only in-frame clones and omits some. The table includes 45,000 or so clones, about 91% detected once. Sequencing was performed on CD8+ T cells from peripheral blood mononuclear cells, taken in the second trimester of pregnancy. The receptors were gathered from a female donor with multiple sclerosis, enrolled in a pregnancy study.

This chain uses TRBV5-6 with TRBJ2-1; TRBD2 matches at 7 bases. Per germline, CDR1 SGHDT and CDR2 YYEEEE. The ends lost 0 bases at V and 1 base at J; junction bases unmatched: 4. The CDR3 has 16 residues. The DNA of the CDR3 is TGTGCCAGCAGCTTGGACGTGGGGGGGTCCTACAATGAGCAGTTCTTC. Protein sequence: CASSLDVGGSYNEQFF.

The gene calls are TRBV4-2 and TRBJ2-5; 14 bases are shared with TRBD2. CDR1 is LGHNA, CDR2 YNFKEQ, per germline. Unmatched junction bases numbered 5, after V lost 4 bases and J lost 7 bases. The CDR3 length is 15 residues. The CDR3 nucleotides are TGTGCCAGCAGCCCCGGACTAGCGGGGGGTGTGACCCAGTACTTC. It codes for CASSPGLAGGVTQYF.

The chain employs TRBV9 and TRBJ2-1, with D tentatively TRBD1 (5 bases). Germline loops: CDR1 SGDLS, CDR2 YYNGEE. Trimming shortened V by 3 bases and J by 6 bases, and 10 bases separated the two germline ends. This CDR3 contains 13 residues. The CDR3 DNA reads as TGTGCCAGCAGCGGATTAAGGGGCAATGAGCAGTTCTTC. Protein sequence: CASSGLRGNEQFF.

This sequence joins TRBV19 and TRBJ2-3, with 8 nucleotides matching TRBD2. Per germline, CDR1 LNHDA and CDR2 SQIVND (reference sequence). After removal of 5 bases from V and 1 base from J, the junction contained 8 bases not matched to a gene. This CDR3 comprises 16 residues. CDR3 in DNA: TGTGCCAGTAGTCCCCTTTCAGCGGGGGGCACAGATACGCAGTATTTT. Translation gives CASSPLSAGGTDTQYF.

The CDR3 nucleotides are TGTGCCATCAGTTATGACAGGGGGCGCGGGGGCTACACCTTC. Protein: CAISYDRGRGGYTF. The chain employs TRBV10-3 and TRBJ1-2, with 10 bases fitting TRBD1. This CDR3 is 14 amino acids long. Trimming removed 5 bases from V and 8 bases from J; junction bases left unmatched: 8. Germline CDR1 ENHRY, CDR2 SYGVKD.

This chain links TRBV30 with TRBJ2-7; TRBD1 might be the D (5 bases). CDR3 length: 11 amino acids. Trimming shortened V by 7 bases and J by 6 bases, and 13 bases separated the two germline ends. Germline V gene data show CDR1 as GTSNPN and CDR2 as SVGIG (reference sequence). The CDR3 spells CASRLGLEQYF. In DNA form, the CDR3 reads TGTGCCTCCCGTTTGGGGCTCGAGCAGTACTTC.

This chain links TRBV30 with TRBJ1-1; the D is unclear. Germline values: CDR1 GTSNPN, CDR2 SVGIG (reference sequence). V lost 0 bases and J 6 bases, leaving 8 bases between the germline ends. The CDR3 extends over 12 amino acids. The CDR3 DNA reads as TGTGCCTGGAGTGTGGGCTTAGCTGAAGCTTTCTTT. Translated, it gives CAWSVGLAEAFF.

The chain employs TRBV6-4 and TRBJ1-5; 8 positions match TRBD1. The CDR3 totals 14 residues. Germline V CDR1 and CDR2: MRHNA, SNTAGT. V shed 5 bases, J shed 4 bases, and the junction held 4 bases outside the gene matches. The DNA of the CDR3 is TGTGCCAGCAGTCCCGGACAGGGTAATCAGCCCCAGCATTTT. Its translation is CASSPGQGNQPQHF.

This clone was detected once. The chain has TRBV9 and TRBJ1-6, with D possibly matching TRBD1 (5 bases). This CDR3 is built from 14 residues. CDR1 is SGDLS and CDR2 is YYNGEE in the germline V gene. V lost 3 bases and J lost 12, with 16 bases in between. The CDR3 nucleotides read TGTGCCAGCAGCGGGGGCCCCCAAATTCGACCCCTCCACTTT. Amino acids: CASSGGPQIRPLHF. Based on the CDR3 plus reference TRBV9 and TRBJ1-6, the full variable domain is DSGVTQTPKHLITATGQRVTLRCSPRSGDLSVYWYQQSLDQGLQFLIQYYNGEERAKGNILERFSAQQFPDLHSELNLSSLELGDSALYFCASSGGPQIRPLHFGNGTRLTVT.

The gene calls are TRBV27 and TRBJ1-5, with D tentatively TRBD1 (6 bases). CDR3 size: 14 residues. Germline loops: CDR1 MNHEY, CDR2 SMNVEV (reference sequence). Trimming pared 7 bases from V and 4 bases from J, leaving 14 bases between. CDR3 nucleotide sequence: TGTGCCAGCACGAGCAGGGGTGGGAATCAGCCCCAGCATTTT. Its protein product is CASTSRGGNQPQHF.

The chain is built from TRBV9 and TRBJ1-2, with 7 positions matching TRBD1. J gave up 0 bases and V 4 bases, and 9 bases lay outside the gene matches. The CDR3 has 16 residues. Germline V gene data show CDR1 as SGDLS and CDR2 as YYNGEE. Written as DNA, the CDR3 is TGTGCCAGCAGCATCCCGAGGGACAGATCTAACTATGGCTACACCTTC. Its translation is CASSIPRDRSNYGYTF.

The gene calls are TRBV7-9 and TRBJ2-5; the D gene is possibly TRBD1 (5 bases). The germline V gene encodes CDR1 SEHNR and CDR2 FQNEAQ (reference sequence). Trimming removed 4 bases at V and 5 bases at J, with 8 bases between. This CDR3 region has 12 residues. This CDR3 reads CASSYRWETQYF. The CDR3 DNA sequence: TGTGCCAGCAGCTACAGGTGGGAGACCCAGTACTTC.

V is TRBV7-8 and J is TRBJ2-7; TRBD1 aligns across 10 bases. The CDR3 runs to 14 residues. Trimming took 5 bases from V and 5 from J; bases not matched to a gene: 6. The germline CDR1 and CDR2 sequences are SGHVS and FQNEAQ. The CDR3 loop reads CASSAGQGLHEQYF. Here the CDR3 DNA reads TGTGCCAGCAGCGCGGGACAGGGGCTACACGAGCAGTACTTC.

The chain uses TRBV6-5 and TRBJ2-7; 7 bases align to TRBD1. The germline V gene encodes CDR1 MNHEY and CDR2 SVGAGI. V trimming: 5 bases; J trimming: 0 bases; junction bases outside the gene matches: 7. The CDR3 loop spans 15 amino acids. The CDR3 loop reads CASSPTRDSSYEQYF. The DNA of the CDR3 is TGTGCCAGCAGTCCTACCCGGGACAGCTCCTACGAGCAGTACTTC.